This T cell receptor (beta chain) was obtained from a study of blood T cell repertoires in COVID-19. Repertoires were generated with immunoSEQ multiplex PCR, while TCRdb's copy carries only in-frame clones and drops some. The data contain about 350,000 clones, about nine tenths of them singletons. The junction had 19 bases not matched to a gene; V was cut back by 2 bases and J by 5 bases. Looked up from germline, CDR1 is MNHNS and CDR2 is SASEGT. There are 19 residues in the CDR3. This clonotype originated in a man aged 25 to 40 with COVID-19, enrolled during active disease. The sample consisted of peripheral blood. The chain uses TRBV6-1 and TRBJ1-1; 8 bases fit TRBD1. CDR3 coding DNA: TGTGCCAGCAGTGAACCAACACCGGGACAGGCGTATAAGAAGACTGAAGCTTTCTTT. Encoded protein: CASSEPTPGQAYKKTEAFF.